This record concerns one T cell receptor (beta chain) sequence. Antigen specificity is unknown. With a J-beta primer mix and a sample-barcoded 5' primer, a second PCR ran roughly 7 to 11 cycles. Tagging of each cDNA molecule was performed by a template-switch adaptor with 12 random nucleotides. TCRdb independently ran MiXCR on the 5' RACE reads; one entry per CDR3 protein. The sample lists under 2,000,000 distinct CDR3 sequences; roughly 49% were seen once. Trimming cost V 2 bases and J 4 bases, with 7 bases left between them. Germline V gene lookup returns CDR1 MNHEY and CDR2 SVGAGI. The CDR3 has 13 amino acids. The record originates from a study of blood T cells in healthy people across ages. Across the study: About one barcoded beta molecule was captured per two T cells (by template switching). Study results and limitations: The long-lived group displayed more naive CD4+ cells, plus higher diversity, than the aged donors did.

The donors, healthy Caucasians from Russia, were aged roughly 6 to 100. Sequenced sample: blood. This chain joins TRBV6-5 and TRBJ2-3, with D hard to call. The receptor comes from a middle-aged woman in good health. The DNA of the CDR3 is TGTGCCAGCAGTTACCCGAATCCAGATACGCAGTATTTT. Translated, it gives CASSYPNPDTQYF.